This TCR beta chain was observed in a study of identical twins. This clonotype was detected a few times. As yet, its antigen is unknown. CDR3 length: 14 residues. Germline CDR1 SGHTS, CDR2 YDEGEE. V lost 2 bases and J lost 2, with 7 bases in between. Study-wide findings and caveats: Within cord blood, abundant beta clonotypes carried fewer insertions, but memory repertoires showed no such trend. Models predicted less out-of-frame TCR alpha sharing in monozygotic twins than was found.

From the 5' RACE reads, TCRdb called clonotypes with MiXCR, one entry per CDR3 protein. In the table there are 400,000 to 650,000 distinct CDR3 sequences, less than 25% of which are singletons. This sample was shared with a second study, whose subject was T cells expressing NK-cell markers. That paper adds: A few donors likewise had their CD3+CD56-NKG2C+ fraction led by these clonotypes.

The receptor was derived from a woman aged 18-29 years in good health. Sequencing was done on a sample of CD4+ T cells sorted from blood. The chain uses TRBV5-8 and TRBJ2-2; D is possibly TRBD2 (6 bases). CDR3 sequence: CASSFGSNTGELFF. The CDR3 nucleotides read TGTGCCAGCAGCTTCGGGAGTAACACCGGGGAGCTGTTTTTT.